This T cell receptor beta chain comes out of a study of blood T cell repertoires in COVID-19. Clones were sequenced by immunoSEQ multiplex PCR, and TCRdb holds only the in-frame ones, with some missing. The sample shows around 300,000 clones, approximately 86% of them seen only once. CDR1 MDHEN and CDR2 SYDVKM come from the germline V gene. With V trimmed by 5 bases and J by 2 bases, 9 bases remained unmatched. CDR3 length equals 15 residues. This sequence originates from a man between 18 and 35 years old with active or convalescent COVID-19. This chain links TRBV28 with TRBJ2-7; 7 nucleotides align to TRBD1. Input material: peripheral blood. CDR3 coding DNA: TGTGCCAGCAGTCAACTAGACGGGACAGCCTACGAGCAGTACTTC. Residues: CASSQLDGTAYEQYF.